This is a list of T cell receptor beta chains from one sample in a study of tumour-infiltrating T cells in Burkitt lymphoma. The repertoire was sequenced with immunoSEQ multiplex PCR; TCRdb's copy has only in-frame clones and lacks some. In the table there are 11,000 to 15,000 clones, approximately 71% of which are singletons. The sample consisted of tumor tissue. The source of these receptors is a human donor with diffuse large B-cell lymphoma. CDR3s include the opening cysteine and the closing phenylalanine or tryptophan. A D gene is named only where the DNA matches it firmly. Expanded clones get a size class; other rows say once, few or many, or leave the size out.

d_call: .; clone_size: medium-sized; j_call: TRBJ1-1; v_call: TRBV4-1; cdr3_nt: TGCGCCAGCAGCCCGCCTTGGCAGGAGGGCACTGAAGCTTTCTTT; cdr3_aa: CASSPPWQEGTEAFF
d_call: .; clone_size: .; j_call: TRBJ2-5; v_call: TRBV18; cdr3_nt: TGTGCCAGCTCAATTCAGGGTAGGGAGACCCAGTACTTC; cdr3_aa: CASSIQGRETQYF
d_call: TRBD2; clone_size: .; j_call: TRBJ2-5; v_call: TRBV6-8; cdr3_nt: TGTGCCATCCCTAGCGGGTTCGTGACCCAGTACTTC; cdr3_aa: CAIPSGFVTQYF
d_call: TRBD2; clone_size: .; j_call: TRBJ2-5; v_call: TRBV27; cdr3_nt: TGTGCCAGCAGTTTATCGGGGGGGAGGGTGGGGACGATCCAAGAGACCCAGTACTTC; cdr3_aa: CASSLSGGRVGTIQETQYF
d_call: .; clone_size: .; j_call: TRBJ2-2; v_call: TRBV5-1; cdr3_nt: TGCGCCAGCAAAGTGGCGAGTTCCGCCGGGGAGCTGTTTTTT; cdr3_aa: CASKVASSAGELFF
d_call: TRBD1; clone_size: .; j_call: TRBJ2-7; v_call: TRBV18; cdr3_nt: TGTGCCAGCTCACGTTTCCCCCCGGGACAGGGAACCTACGAGCAGTACTTC; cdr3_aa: CASSRFPPGQGTYEQYF
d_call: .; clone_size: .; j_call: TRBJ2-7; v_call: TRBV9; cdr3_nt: TGTGCCAGCAGCCTAGGGACCGGGAGCCACGAGCAGTACTTC; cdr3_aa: CASSLGTGSHEQYF
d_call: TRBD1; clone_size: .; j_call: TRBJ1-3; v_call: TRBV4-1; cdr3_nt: TGCGCCAGCAGCCAAGATATGACAGGGGGATTGAACACCATATATTTT; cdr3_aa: CASSQDMTGGLNTIYF
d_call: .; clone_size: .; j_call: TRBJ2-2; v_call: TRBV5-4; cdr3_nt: TGTGCCAGCAGCTCGGGACCGCCCAACTGGGAGCTGTTTTTT; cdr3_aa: CASSSGPPNWELFF
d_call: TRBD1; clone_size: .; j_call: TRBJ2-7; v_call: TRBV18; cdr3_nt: TGTGCCAGCTCTTCCGGGACAGGGGTGTCCTACGAGCAGTACTTC; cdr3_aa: CASSSGTGVSYEQYF
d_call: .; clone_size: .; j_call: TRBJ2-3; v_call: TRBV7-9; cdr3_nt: TGTGCCAGCAGCTTAGGTCGGCCCGGGGATACGCAGTATTTT; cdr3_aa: CASSLGRPGDTQYF
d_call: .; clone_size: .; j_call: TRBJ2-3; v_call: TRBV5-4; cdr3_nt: TGTGCCAGCAGCTTCGACACAGATACGCAGTATTTT; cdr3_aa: CASSFDTDTQYF
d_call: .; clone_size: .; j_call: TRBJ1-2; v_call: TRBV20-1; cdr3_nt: TGCAGTGCTCCGGGGACTTGGGGCTACACCTTC; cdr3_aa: CSAPGTWGYTF
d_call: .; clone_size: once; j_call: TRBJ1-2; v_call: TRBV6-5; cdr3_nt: TGTGCCAGCAGTTACTTGTTTGGCTACACCTTC; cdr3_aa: CASSYLFGYTF
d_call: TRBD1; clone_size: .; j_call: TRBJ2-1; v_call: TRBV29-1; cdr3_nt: TGCAGCGTTGAAGGGGACAGGGAATCAGTGACCGAGTACAATGAGCAGTTCTTC; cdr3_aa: CSVEGDRESVTEYNEQFF
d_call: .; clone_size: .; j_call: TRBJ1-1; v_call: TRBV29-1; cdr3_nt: TGCAGCGCGAGGGCCCCAGGGAACACTGAAGCTTTCTTT; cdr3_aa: CSARAPGNTEAFF
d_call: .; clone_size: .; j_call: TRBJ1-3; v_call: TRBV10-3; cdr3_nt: TGTGCCATCAGCGAAGGGGAGACCCGAACCGACGCCCTATATTTT; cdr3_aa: CAISEGETRTDALYF
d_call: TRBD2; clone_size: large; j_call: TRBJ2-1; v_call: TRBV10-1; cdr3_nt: TGCGCCAGCAGTGAGTTGGTAGCGGGTTCGGATGAGCAGTTCTTC; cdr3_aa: CASSELVAGSDEQFF
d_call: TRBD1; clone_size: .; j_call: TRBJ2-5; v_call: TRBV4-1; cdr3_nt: TGCGCCAGCAGCCACACTCCAGGGGGCGGTGGGCAAGAGACCCAGTACTTC; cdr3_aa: CASSHTPGGGGQETQYF
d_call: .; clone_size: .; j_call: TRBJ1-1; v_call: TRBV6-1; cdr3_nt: TGTGCCAGCAGCGGACAGTTGAACACTGAAGCTTTCTTT; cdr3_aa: CASSGQLNTEAFF
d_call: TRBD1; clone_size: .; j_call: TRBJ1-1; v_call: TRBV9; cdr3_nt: TGTGCCAGCAGCGTAGCAGGACAGGGATCCACTGAAGCTTTCTTT; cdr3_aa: CASSVAGQGSTEAFF
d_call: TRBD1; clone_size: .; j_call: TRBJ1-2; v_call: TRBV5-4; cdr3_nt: TGTGCCAGCACAACAGGGGGCGCAGATGGCTACACCTTC; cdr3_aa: CASTTGGADGYTF
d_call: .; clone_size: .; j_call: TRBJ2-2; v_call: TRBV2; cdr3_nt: TGTGCCAGCAGTGGAACAGGGACCGGGGAGCTGTTTTTT; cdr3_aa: CASSGTGTGELFF
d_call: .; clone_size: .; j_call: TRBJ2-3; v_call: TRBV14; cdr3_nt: TGTGCCAGCAGTCCCGACGACACAGATACGCAGTATTTT; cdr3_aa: CASSPDDTDTQYF
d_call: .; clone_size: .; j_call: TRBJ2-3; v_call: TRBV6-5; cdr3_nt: TGTGCTAGCAGTCGAACCACAGATACGCAGTATTTT; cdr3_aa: CASSRTTDTQYF
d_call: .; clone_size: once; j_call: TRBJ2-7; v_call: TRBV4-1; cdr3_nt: TGCGCCAGCAGCCCCTGGACTTTTTACTACGAGCAGTACTTC; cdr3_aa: CASSPWTFYYEQYF
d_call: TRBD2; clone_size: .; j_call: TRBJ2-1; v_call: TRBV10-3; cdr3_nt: TGTGCCATCAGAGGGACTAGCGGGAGCTCCTACAATGAGCAGTTCTTC; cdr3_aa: CAIRGTSGSSYNEQFF
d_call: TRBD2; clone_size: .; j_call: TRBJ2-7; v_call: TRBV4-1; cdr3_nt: TGCGCCAGCAGCTTTTTAGCGGGGCACTCCTACGAGCAGTACTTC; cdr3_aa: CASSFLAGHSYEQYF
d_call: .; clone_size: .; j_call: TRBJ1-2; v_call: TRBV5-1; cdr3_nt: TGCGCCAGCAGCCGAAGGTTTATGGGGGAAAACTATGGCTACACCTTC; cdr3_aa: CASSRRFMGENYGYTF
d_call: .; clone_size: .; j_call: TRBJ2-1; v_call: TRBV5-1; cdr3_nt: TGCGCCAGCAGCTTGGACTACAATGAGCAGTTCTTC; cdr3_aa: CASSLDYNEQFF
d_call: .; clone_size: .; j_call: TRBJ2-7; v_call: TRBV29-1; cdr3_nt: TGCAGCGTTGAAGATCTAACTGCCCAGTACTTC; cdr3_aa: CSVEDLTAQYF
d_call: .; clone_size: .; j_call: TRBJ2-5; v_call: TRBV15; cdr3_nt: TGTGCCACCAGCGTCTGGAGGGGGACCCAGTACTTC; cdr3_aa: CATSVWRGTQYF
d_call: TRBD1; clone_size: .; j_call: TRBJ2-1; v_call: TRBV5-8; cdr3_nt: TGTGCCAGCTCGACAGGGGATTCCTACAATGAGCAGTTCTTC; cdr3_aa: CASSTGDSYNEQFF
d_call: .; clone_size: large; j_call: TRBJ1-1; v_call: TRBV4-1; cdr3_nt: TGCGCCAGCAGCCCCCTCCGGACGGACGCTGAAGCTTTCTTT; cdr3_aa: CASSPLRTDAEAFF
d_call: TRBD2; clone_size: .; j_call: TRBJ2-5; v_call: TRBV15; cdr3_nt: TGTGCCACCAGCAGAGATTACGCACGGACTAGCGGAAAAGAGACCCAGTACTTC; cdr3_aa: CATSRDYARTSGKETQYF
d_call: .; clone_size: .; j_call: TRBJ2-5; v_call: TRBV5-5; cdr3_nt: TGTGCCAGCAGCTTGGAATCCCGATACAAAGGGACAGAGACCCAGTACTTC; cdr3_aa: CASSLESRYKGTETQYF
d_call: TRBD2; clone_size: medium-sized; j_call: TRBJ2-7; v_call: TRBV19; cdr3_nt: TGTGCCAGTAGTACTAGCGGGAGTGGGGACGAGCAGTACTTC; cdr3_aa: CASSTSGSGDEQYF
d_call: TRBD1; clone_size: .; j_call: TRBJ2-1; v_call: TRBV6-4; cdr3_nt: TGTGCCAGCAGTGACTCTGCGTTGGACAGGACCTACAATGAGCAGTTCTTC; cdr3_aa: CASSDSALDRTYNEQFF
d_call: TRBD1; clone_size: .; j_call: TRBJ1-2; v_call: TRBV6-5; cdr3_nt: TGTGCCAGCAGTACGGGGACAGATGATGGCTACACCTTC; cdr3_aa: CASSTGTDDGYTF
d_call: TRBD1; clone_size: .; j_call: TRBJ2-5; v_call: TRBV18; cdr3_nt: TGTGCCAGCTCAGCCACAGGGGGGCACGCAGAGACCCAGTACTTC; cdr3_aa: CASSATGGHAETQYF
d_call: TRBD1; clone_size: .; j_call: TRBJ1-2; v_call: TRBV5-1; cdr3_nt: TGCGCCAGCAGCTTGCGGGACAGTGCGGCAGGCTACACCTTC; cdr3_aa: CASSLRDSAAGYTF
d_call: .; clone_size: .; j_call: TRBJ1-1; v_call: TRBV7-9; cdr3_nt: TGTGCCAGCAGCCCCCGGGGGAGGTGGACTGAAGCTTTCTTT; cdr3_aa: CASSPRGRWTEAFF
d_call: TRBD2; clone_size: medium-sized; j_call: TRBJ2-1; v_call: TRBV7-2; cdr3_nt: TGTGCCAGCAGCTTAGCGGGAGGGCTCAATGAGCAGTTCTTC; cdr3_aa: CASSLAGGLNEQFF
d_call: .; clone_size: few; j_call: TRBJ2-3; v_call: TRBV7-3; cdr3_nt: TGTGCCAGCAGCTCCGACTCCTACTGGGGGACGCAGTATTTT; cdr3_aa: CASSSDSYWGTQYF
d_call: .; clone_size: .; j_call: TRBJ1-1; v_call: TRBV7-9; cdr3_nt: TGTGCCAGCACCTTCTACAAAAACGGGCTGCCATTTTTGAACACTGAAGCTTTCTTT; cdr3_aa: CASTFYKNGLPFLNTEAFF
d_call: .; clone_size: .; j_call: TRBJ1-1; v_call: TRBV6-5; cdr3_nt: TGTGCCAGCAGTCCACGAGGGGGATTGAACACTGAAGCTTTCTTT; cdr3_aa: CASSPRGGLNTEAFF